These T cell receptor beta chains were read from a single sample in a study of T cells in Graves' hyperthyroidism and ophthalmopathy. TCRdb reanalysed the multiplex PCR reads using MiXCR and keeps one entry per CDR3 protein. The sample lists a few hundred thousand distinct CDR3 sequences; roughly 25% were seen once. The source material was blood. Receptors originate from a man between 50 and 59 years old with Graves' hyperthyroidism. CDR3s include the opening cysteine and the closing phenylalanine or tryptophan. D genes are given only for firm matches. Size is omitted from some rows. Given values are once, few, many or a class for expanded clones.

j_call | v_call | d_call | clone_size | cdr3_nt | cdr3_aa
TRBJ2-1 | TRBV11-3 | TRBD2 | many | TGTGCCAGCAGTTATAGCGGGAGTGATTGGAATGAGCAGTTCTTC | CASSYSGSDWNEQFF
TRBJ1-2 | TRBV28 | NA | NA | TGTGCCAGCAGTTTAGTCGGGGGGGCTCGGGACTATGGCTACACCTTC | CASSLVGGARDYGYTF
TRBJ2-1 | TRBV12-3/TRBV12-4 | TRBD2 | many | TGTGCCAGCAGTTTAGGAATAGCGGGGTACAATGAGCAGTTCTTC | CASSLGIAGYNEQFF
TRBJ2-3 | TRBV19 | NA | NA | TGTGCCAGTAGTATAGTGGCAGGGGGCACAGATACGCAGTATTTT | CASSIVAGGTDTQYF
TRBJ2-7 | TRBV12-3/TRBV12-4 | NA | once | TGTGCCAGCAGTTTAGCCGCTAGCCAGGGCGAGCAGTACTTC | CASSLAASQGEQYF
TRBJ2-7 | TRBV29-1 | NA | NA | TGCAGCGTTGGGACGGAGGCCTTGTCGCAGTACTTC | CSVGTEALSQYF
TRBJ2-7 | TRBV7-9 | NA | many | TGTGCCAGCAGCTTAAACGTCATGCGACAGGAGTCCTACGAGCAGTACTTC | CASSLNVMRQESYEQYF
TRBJ2-3 | TRBV24-1 | NA | many | TGTGCCACCAGTGCCCAGCGGAGCACAGATACGCAGTATTTT | CATSAQRSTDTQYF
TRBJ2-7 | TRBV6-1 | TRBD2 | few | TGTGCCAGCAGTGTAACAGCGGGAGACTACGAGCAGTACTTC | CASSVTAGDYEQYF
TRBJ2-7 | TRBV19 | TRBD2 | NA | TGTGCCAGTAGTATGGGACTAGCGGGCGAGCAGTACTTC | CASSMGLAGEQYF
TRBJ1-2 | TRBV11-2 | NA | many | TGTGCCAGCAGCTTAGGCAGACAGTTATATGGCTACACCTTC | CASSLGRQLYGYTF
TRBJ2-5 | TRBV28 | NA | many | TGTGCCAGCAGACCCGGTTATACCCAACTCCAAGAGACCCAGTACTTC | CASRPGYTQLQETQYF
TRBJ2-1 | TRBV12-3/TRBV12-4 | TRBD2 | NA | TGTGCCAGCAGTCCAATTACTAGCGGGAGGGCCCACAATGTTGAGCAGTTCTTC | CASSPITSGRAHNVEQFF
TRBJ2-3 | TRBV12-3/TRBV12-4 | TRBD2 | few | TGTGCCAGCAGTATAGCGGGGGGGGCCAATACGCAGTATTTT | CASSIAGGANTQYF
TRBJ2-1 | TRBV5-1 | NA | NA | TGCGCCAGCAGCCCTACTGGGACAACCTCCTACAATGAGCAGTTCTTC | CASSPTGTTSYNEQFF
TRBJ1-2 | TRBV12-3/TRBV12-4 | TRBD1 | NA | TGTGCCAGCAGACCTACAGGGGGTAATGGCTACACCTTC | CASRPTGGNGYTF